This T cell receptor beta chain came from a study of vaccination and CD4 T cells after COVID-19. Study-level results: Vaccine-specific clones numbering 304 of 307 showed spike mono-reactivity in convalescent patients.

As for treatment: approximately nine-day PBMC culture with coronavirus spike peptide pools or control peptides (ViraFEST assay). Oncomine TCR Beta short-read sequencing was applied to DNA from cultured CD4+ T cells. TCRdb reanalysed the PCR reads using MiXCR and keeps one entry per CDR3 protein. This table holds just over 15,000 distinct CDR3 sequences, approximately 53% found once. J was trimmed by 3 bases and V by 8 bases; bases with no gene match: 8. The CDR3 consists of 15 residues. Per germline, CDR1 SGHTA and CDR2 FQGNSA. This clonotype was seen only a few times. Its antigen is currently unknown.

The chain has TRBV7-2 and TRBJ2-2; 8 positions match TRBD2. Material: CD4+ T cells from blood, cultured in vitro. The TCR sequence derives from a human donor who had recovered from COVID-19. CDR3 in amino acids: CASELGLADTGELFF. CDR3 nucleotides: TGTGCCAGCGAGCTTGGACTAGCAGACACCGGGGAGCTGTTTTTT.